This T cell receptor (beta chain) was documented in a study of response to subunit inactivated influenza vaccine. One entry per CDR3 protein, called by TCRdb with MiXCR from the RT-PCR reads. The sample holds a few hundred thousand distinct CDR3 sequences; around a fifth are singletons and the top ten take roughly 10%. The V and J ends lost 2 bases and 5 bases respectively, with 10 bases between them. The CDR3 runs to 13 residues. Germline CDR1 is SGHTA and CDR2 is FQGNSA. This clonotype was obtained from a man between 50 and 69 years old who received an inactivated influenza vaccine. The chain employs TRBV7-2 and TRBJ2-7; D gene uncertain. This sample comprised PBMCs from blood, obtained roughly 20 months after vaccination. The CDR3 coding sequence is TGTGCCAGCAGCTTAACAGATTTCCACGAGCAGTACTTC. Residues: CASSLTDFHEQYF.